What follows describes a single TCR beta chain. Its antigen is currently unknown. This sample is part of a study of vaccination effects on CD4 cells after COVID-19. The CDR3 has 15 residues. The germline gives CDR1 MNHEY, CDR2 SMNVEV (reference sequence). V was pared by 8 bases and J by 5 bases, with 16 bases between. Libraries were prepared by immunoSEQ multiplex PCR; TCRdb keeps only in-frame clonotypes and omits some of them. The sample includes approximately 66,000 clones, roughly four fifths seen only once; the top ten take more than 2%. Cells that had been cultured for roughly 9 days were the source of isolated CD4+ T cells. Two-dose vaccination with either BNT162b2 or mRNA-1273 was given to the participants.

The chain carries TRBV27 and TRBJ1-6, with D tentatively TRBD1 (6 bases). The material sequenced was CD4+ T cells from PBMCs cultured without peptide, taken after COVID-19 vaccination. The TCR sequence derives from a human donor who received a COVID-19 vaccine. The DNA for the CDR3 is TGTGCCAGCGGAACTTGGACAGTAAATAATTCACCCCTCCACTTT. Translation gives CASGTWTVNNSPLHF.